These 32 T cell receptor beta chains were sequenced from one sample in a study of T cells in tumors after PD-1 blockade. Libraries were prepared by immunoSEQ multiplex PCR; TCRdb keeps only in-frame clonotypes and omits some of them. This sample has 60,000 to 75,000 clones; 74% occur once, and the top ten carry approximately 4.5%. Here the sequenced sample was PBMCs, taken after anti-PD-1 treatment. The source is a human donor with basal cell carcinoma.

This clone was seen more than once but under ten times. V gene TRBV11-3 combines with J gene TRBJ1-3; no clear D gene. Germline V gene lookup returns CDR1 SGHNT and CDR2 YENEEA. V was clipped by 3 bases and J by 0 bases, with 12 bases between them. CDR3 length: 16 amino acids. In DNA form, the CDR3 reads TGTGCCAGCAGCTTCAACGGCCCTAGCTCTGGAAACACCATATATTTT. This gives the protein CASSFNGPSSGNTIYF.

J is TRBJ2-7 and V is TRBV6-5, with D possibly TRBD1 on 6 matching bases. This CDR3 contains 16 residues. V dropped 4 bases and J dropped 4 bases, with 20 bases sitting between them. Per the germline V gene, CDR1 is MNHEY and CDR2 is SVGAGI. This CDR3 reads CASSSTGQGPSYEQYF. The CDR3 DNA is TGTGCCAGCAGTTCCACCGGGCAGGGGCCCTCGTACGAGCAGTACTTC.

The chain uses TRBV18 and TRBJ1-4; 7 nucleotides align to TRBD1. The junction had 7 bases not matched to a gene; V was cut back by 5 bases and J by 7 bases. The CDR3 contains 14 residues. The V gene's germline CDR1 is KGHSH and CDR2 LQKENI. DNA for the CDR3: TGTGCCAGCTCAAAAGAGGGGGCTGGTGAAAAACTGTTTTTT. This encodes CASSKEGAGEKLFF.

This chain connects TRBV19 to TRBJ1-1, with D possibly matching TRBD1 (5 bases). V was cut by 5 bases and J by 10 bases, with 23 bases left in between. CDR3 length equals 15 residues. Per the germline V gene, CDR1 is LNHDA and CDR2 is SQIVND (reference sequence). For the CDR3, the DNA is TGTGCCAGTAGTTTCCCCTTCGGGACCGCGGGCGGAGCTTTCTTT. Protein: CASSFPFGTAGGAFF. Supplemented by reference TRBV19 and TRBJ1-1, the full variable domain reads DGGITQSPKYLFRKEGQNVTLSCEQNLNHDAMYWYRQDPGQGLRLIYYSQIVNDFQKGDIAEGYSVSREKKESFPLTVTSAQKNPTAFYLCASSFPFGTAGGAFFGQGTRLTVV.

This clone was counted many times. This rearrangement joins TRBV3-1 (or the pseudogene TRBV3-2) to TRBJ1-2; D is undetermined. CDR1 is LGHDT, CDR2 YNNKEL, per germline (reference sequence). The germline V and J ends were trimmed by 4 bases and 2 bases, with 20 bases remaining between them. This CDR3 has 17 residues. The CDR3 coding sequence is TGTGCCAGCAGCCCCGATAGTCAGCGAGCCCAGAACTATGGCTACACCTTC. It yields the protein CASSPDSQRAQNYGYTF.

This sequence joins TRBV29-1 and TRBJ2-1; D may be TRBD1 (5 bases). Germline CDR1 is SQVTM and CDR2 is ANQGSEA. The CDR3 runs to 16 residues. V was cut by 2 bases and J by 3 bases, with 17 bases left in between. CDR3 region: CSVEKVGVVDYNEQFF. CDR3 DNA: TGCAGCGTTGAAAAGGTAGGGGTAGTGGACTACAATGAGCAGTTCTTC.

The gene calls are TRBV5-1 and TRBJ2-7; tentative D call: TRBD1 (6 bases). This CDR3 contains 11 residues. The V end lost 6 bases, the J end lost 3 bases, and 7 bases lay between the germline ends. Looked up from germline, CDR1 is SGHRS and CDR2 is YFSETQ. CDR3 sequence reads: CASTDSYEQYF. The CDR3 nucleotides are TGCGCCAGCACGGACAGCTACGAGCAGTACTTC.

The rearrangement links TRBV2 to TRBJ2-3; D remains ambiguous. CDR1 and CDR2 from the germline V gene are SNHLY and FYNNEI. Trimming took off 4 bases at V and 7 bases at J, with 12 bases between the two ends. This CDR3 contains 13 residues. CDR3 protein: CASSASYGNTQYF. The CDR3 bases are TGTGCCAGCAGTGCTTCATATGGGAATACGCAGTATTTT.

The chain links TRBV6-4 to TRBJ1-2; 10 nucleotides align to TRBD1. Germline loops: CDR1 MRHNA, CDR2 SNTAGT. This CDR3 is built from 15 residues. V lost 4 bases and J lost 8; bases outside the gene matches: 10. CDR3 loop: CASSGGETGGIGYTF. CDR3 DNA sequence: TGTGCCAGCAGTGGAGGTGAGACAGGGGGCATCGGCTACACCTTC.

V is TRBV27 and J is TRBJ2-7, with D possibly TRBD2 on 5 matching bases. The CDR3 consists of 16 residues. V dropped 4 bases and J dropped 4 bases, with 20 bases sitting between them. The V gene's germline CDR1 is MNHEY and CDR2 SMNVEV (reference sequence). The CDR3 DNA reads TGTGCCAGCAGTTCCCCGGGCGAGATCGGGGTTTACGAGCAGTACTTC. This sequence encodes CASSSPGEIGVYEQYF.

The chain carries TRBV5-1 and TRBJ1-6; D uncertain. V dropped 2 bases and J dropped 6 bases, with 3 bases sitting between them. This CDR3 spans 12 amino acids. Germline V gives CDR1 SGHRS, CDR2 YFSETQ. The CDR3 nucleotides are TGCGCCAGCAGCTTAGGTAATTCACCCCTCCACTTT. Protein product: CASSLGNSPLHF.

The sample holds one count of this clone. This chain links TRBV12-3 or TRBV12-4 with TRBJ2-5; TRBD2 matches 8 bases. Germline trimming cut 6 bases from V and 5 bases from J; bases unmatched to any gene: 5. CDR3 length equals 13 residues. This CDR3 reads CASSRGGGETQYF. CDR3 nucleotide sequence: TGTGCCAGCAGCCGGGGGGGCGGGGAGACCCAGTACTTC.

The table lists this clone with a few counts. This rearrangement joins TRBV29-1 to TRBJ2-3; 7 bases match TRBD1. The V gene's germline CDR1 is SQVTM and CDR2 ANQGSEA. This CDR3 has 15 residues. Trimming cost V 6 bases and J 0 bases; bases outside gene matches: 9. CDR3 DNA sequence: TGCAGCGTCTCTACCGGGACAGTAAGCACAGATACGCAGTATTTT. Translated, it gives CSVSTGTVSTDTQYF.

This chain uses TRBV7-2 with TRBJ1-5; TRBD1 aligns across 8 bases. CDR3 length: 15 amino acids. Germline assignment: CDR1 SGHTA and CDR2 FQGNSA. Germline trimming cut 5 bases from V and 5 bases from J; bases unmatched to any gene: 8. The DNA for the CDR3 is TGTGCCAGCAGCCCTAGGGACAGGCGAGATCAGCCCCAGCATTTT. This translates into CASSPRDRRDQPQHF.

This clone was seen only once. This chain uses TRBV7-8 with TRBJ1-1; D is possibly TRBD1 (6 bases). Trimming removed 1 base at V and 0 bases at J, with 12 bases between. This CDR3 spans 16 amino acids. CDR1 is SGHVS and CDR2 is FQNEAQ in the germline V gene. The CDR3 coding sequence is TGTGCCAGCAGCTTAGGGCAGGGGAAGATGAACACTGAAGCTTTCTTT. Residues: CASSLGQGKMNTEAFF.

This clone came up a few times. V and J are TRBV4-1 and TRBJ1-5; D gene unclear. This CDR3 contains 13 residues. The germline V and J ends were trimmed by 4 bases and 6 bases, with 10 bases remaining between them. Germline V lookup: CDR1 MGHRA, CDR2 YSYEKL. CDR3 coding DNA: TGCGCCAGCAGCCCTCATGTGGGTCAGCCCCAGCATTTT. Translated, it gives CASSPHVGQPQHF.

The chain couples TRBV6-6 to TRBJ1-2, with D unclear. The germline V and J ends were trimmed by 4 bases and 5 bases, with 14 bases remaining between them. CDR3 size: 14 residues. Germline V gene lookup returns CDR1 MNHNY and CDR2 SVGAGI (reference sequence). The CDR3 DNA is TGTGCCAGCAGTTCCGGGAATGGGATATATGGCTACACCTTC. Residues: CASSSGNGIYGYTF.

The chain links TRBV27 to TRBJ2-7, with a tentative D call TRBD1 (6 bases). This CDR3 has 13 amino acids. Trimming took off 7 bases at V and 5 bases at J, with 15 bases between the two ends. CDR1 MNHEY and CDR2 SMNVEV come from the germline V gene (reference sequence). The CDR3 here is CASKTGTADEQYF. CDR3 DNA: TGTGCCAGCAAAACAGGGACGGCCGACGAGCAGTACTTC.

This clone came up a few times. The rearrangement joins TRBV9 to TRBJ2-3; unclear D gene. V lost 4 bases, J lost 3 bases, and 6 bases lay in between. This CDR3 is built from 12 residues. The germline CDR1 and CDR2 sequences are SGDLS and YYNGEE. The CDR3 region is CASSLMTDTQYF. DNA for the CDR3: TGTGCCAGCAGCCTCATGACAGATACGCAGTATTTT.

This chain uses TRBV5-4 with TRBJ2-5; 13 nucleotides match TRBD2. Germline values: CDR1 SGHNT, CDR2 YYREEE (reference sequence). V shed 3 bases and J 3 bases; nucleotides not matched to a gene: 8. This CDR3 region has 17 residues. The CDR3 loop is CASSSGLAGAHKETQYF. CDR3 bases: TGTGCCAGCAGCTCCGGACTAGCGGGGGCTCATAAAGAGACCCAGTACTTC.

This clone was found a few times. This chain joins TRBV19 and TRBJ1-1, with D hard to call. The CDR3 spans 13 residues. From germline, CDR1 is LNHDA and CDR2 SQIVND (reference sequence). V dropped 7 bases and J dropped 4 bases, with 13 bases sitting between them. The CDR3 region is CASIEQSGTEAFF. The CDR3, as DNA: TGTGCCAGTATTGAACAATCAGGCACTGAAGCTTTCTTT. The full variable domain, its missing parts supplied by reference TRBV19 and TRBJ1-1, is DGGITQSPKYLFRKEGQNVTLSCEQNLNHDAMYWYRQDPGQGLRLIYYSQIVNDFQKGDIAEGYSVSREKKESFPLTVTSAQKNPTAFYLCASIEQSGTEAFFGQGTRLTVV.

This clone appeared a single time. This sequence joins TRBV5-1 and TRBJ2-3, with D possibly being TRBD1 (6 bases). Germline V gene sequence: CDR1 SGHRS, CDR2 YFSETQ. The CDR3 contains 15 residues. V lost 2 bases to trimming and J lost 4 bases, with 14 bases between them. The CDR3 DNA is TGCGCCAGCAGCTTTACAGGGATTGGCCCAGATACGCAGTATTTT. As protein: CASSFTGIGPDTQYF. The variable domain in full, with the rest retrieved from reference TRBV5-1 and TRBJ2-3, is KAGVTQTPRYLIKTRGQQVTLSCSPISGHRSVSWYQQTPGQGLQFLFEYFSETQRNKGNFPGRFSGRQFSNSRSEMNVSTLELGDSALYLCASSFTGIGPDTQYFGPGTRLTVL.

The sample holds one count of this clone. The chain is built from TRBV29-1 and TRBJ2-7, with TRBD1 identical over 7 bases. Per the germline V gene, CDR1 is SQVTM and CDR2 is ANQGSEA. With V trimmed by 7 bases and J by 6 bases, 6 bases remained unmatched. CDR3 size: 11 residues. CDR3 nucleotide sequence: TGCAGCGCAAAAACAGGGGTCGAGCAGTACTTC. It specifies CSAKTGVEQYF.

This clone was picked up one time. The chain joins TRBV28 to TRBJ1-4, with D unclear. Germline V gene lookup returns CDR1 MDHEN and CDR2 SYDVKM. The CDR3 contains 16 residues. Trimming shortened V by 7 bases and J by 5 bases, and 20 bases separated the two germline ends. The CDR3 sequence is CASMAVLLQANEKLFF. As DNA, the CDR3 is TGTGCCAGCATGGCGGTTTTGCTTCAGGCAAATGAAAAACTGTTTTTT.

The J gene is TRBJ1-1, the V gene TRBV6-5, with TRBD1 identical over 7 bases. Germline lookup yields CDR1 MNHEY and CDR2 SVGAGI. The CDR3 extends over 13 amino acids. The ends lost 4 bases at V and 4 bases at J; junction bases unmatched: 3. For the CDR3, the DNA is TGTGCCAGCAGTTTCTACAGGGGCACTGAAGCTTTCTTT. Its translation is CASSFYRGTEAFF.

This chain links TRBV5-4 with TRBJ2-1; TRBD2 matches 13 bases. V shed 4 bases, J shed 2 bases, and the junction held 3 bases outside the gene matches. The CDR3 sequence is 16 residues long. Looked up from germline, CDR1 is SGHNT and CDR2 is YYREEE (reference sequence). DNA of the CDR3: TGTGCCAGCAGCCCCACTAGCGGGGGGGCCTACAATGAGCAGTTCTTC. Amino acid sequence: CASSPTSGGAYNEQFF.

This sequence joins TRBV19 and TRBJ1-5, with 7 bases aligning to TRBD1. This CDR3 contains 13 residues. Trimming cost V 5 bases and J 7 bases; bases outside gene matches: 5. The V gene's germline CDR1 is LNHDA and CDR2 SQIVND (reference sequence). The CDR3 loop reads CASSPTGQQPQHF. The DNA for the CDR3 is TGTGCCAGTAGTCCGACAGGGCAACAGCCCCAGCATTTT.

J is TRBJ2-1 and V is TRBV7-9; 7 positions match TRBD1. Germline V gene sequence: CDR1 SEHNR, CDR2 FQNEAQ (reference sequence). The J segment lost 8 bases and the V segment lost 5 bases, leaving 9 bases of the junction unmatched. CDR3 length: 14 amino acids. In nucleotides, the CDR3 is TGTGCCAGCAGCAAGGGGGCGCAGGTTTATGAGCAGTTCTTC. Its translation is CASSKGAQVYEQFF. The variable domain in full, with the rest retrieved from reference TRBV7-9 and TRBJ2-1, is DTGVSQNPRHKITKRGQNVTFRCDPISEHNRLYWYRQTLGQGPEFLTYFQNEAQLEKSRLLSDRFSAERPKGSFSTLEIQRTEQGDSAMYLCASSKGAQVYEQFFGPGTRLTVL.

The genes are TRBV27 and TRBJ1-5; D may be TRBD1 (6 bases). Per the germline V gene, CDR1 is MNHEY and CDR2 is SMNVEV (reference sequence). Trimming removed 0 bases from V and 4 bases from J, with 13 bases in between. This CDR3 is 16 amino acids long. CDR3: CASSLSRGAGNQPQHF. The CDR3 region has the DNA TGTGCCAGCAGTTTATCGAGGGGGGCGGGGAATCAGCCCCAGCATTTT.

A word on this clone: Other DNA sequences in this sample translate to the same CDR3. The chain joins TRBV27 to TRBJ1-5; D uncertain. Per germline, CDR1 MNHEY and CDR2 SMNVEV (reference sequence). V was pared by 3 bases and J by 5 bases, with 8 bases between. CDR3 length: 13 amino acids. The CDR3 DNA sequence: TGTGCCAGCAGTTTGGGCAGAGATCAGCCCCAGCATTTT. Translated, it gives CASSLGRDQPQHF.

The V gene is TRBV2, the J gene TRBJ1-1; weak D call: TRBD1 (6 bases). CDR3 length equals 16 residues. Per the germline V gene, CDR1 is SNHLY and CDR2 is FYNNEI. Trimming removed 6 bases at V and 1 base at J, with 18 bases between. The CDR3 region is CASRVLGGATNTEAFF. The DNA of the CDR3 is TGTGCCAGCAGGGTCCTGGGGGGGGCGACGAACACTGAAGCTTTCTTT.

The chain joins TRBV18 to TRBJ1-1; D is possibly TRBD1 (6 bases). The germline V gene encodes CDR1 KGHSH and CDR2 LQKENI. The CDR3 covers 13 residues. The V end lost 3 bases, the J end lost 7 bases, and 12 bases lay between the germline ends. The CDR3 nucleotides read TGTGCCAGCTCACCCCTGGGGGCGCATGAAGCTTTCTTT. Translation gives CASSPLGAHEAFF.